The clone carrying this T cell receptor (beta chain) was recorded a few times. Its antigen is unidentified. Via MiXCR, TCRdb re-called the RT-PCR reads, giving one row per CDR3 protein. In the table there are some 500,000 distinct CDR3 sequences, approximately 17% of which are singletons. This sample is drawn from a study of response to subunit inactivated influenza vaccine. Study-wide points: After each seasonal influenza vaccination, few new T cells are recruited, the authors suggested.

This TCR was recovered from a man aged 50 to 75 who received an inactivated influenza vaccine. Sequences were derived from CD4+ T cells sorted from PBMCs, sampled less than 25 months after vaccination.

CDR3 residues: CASSQFVEGETQYF. As DNA, the CDR3 is TGTGCCAGCAGCCAATTCGTCGAGGGTGAGACCCAGTACTTC. The chain joins TRBV3-1 to TRBJ2-5; D is possibly TRBD2 (5 bases). The CDR3 sequence is 14 residues long. Germline V CDR1 and CDR2: LGHDT, YNNKEL (reference sequence). V was shortened by 2 bases and J by 5 bases, with 12 bases between the two germline ends.